This T cell receptor (beta chain) was observed in a study of blood T cell repertoires in COVID-19. In the study's own analysis: Amplification of reference gene primers provided the estimated nucleated cell counts. Only in-frame clones appear in the TCRdb table, and some are missing; sequencing was by immunoSEQ multiplex PCR. The V and J calls and the clone size are those of that table, but D and trimming were determined from the DNA. The table shows a few hundred thousand clones, with around 85% occurring only once. The CDR3 length is 12 residues. Per the germline V gene, CDR1 is GTSNPN and CDR2 is SVGIG (reference sequence). Trimming removed 4 bases at V and 1 base at J, with 7 bases between.

The clonotype originates from a woman in her 30s who had recovered from COVID-19. Sequenced material: peripheral blood. J is TRBJ1-1 and V is TRBV30; no reliable D call. CDR3 in amino acids: CAWTIGNTEAFF. DNA for the CDR3: TGTGCCTGGACCATCGGGAACACTGAAGCTTTCTTT.